The 27 T cell receptor beta chains below were found in one sample sequenced in a study of cytomegalovirus exposure and HLA in healthy donors. Both 60 Vbeta primers and 13 Jbeta primers went into the PCR. Assay: immunoSEQ multiplex PCR; the TCRdb copy retains only in-frame clones and omits some. The repertoire holds 140,000 or so clones, roughly 82% seen once, with less than 4% in the top ten. What was sequenced was PBMCs. These TCRs come from a male donor in good health and CMV-seronegative.

In DNA, the CDR3 is TGTGCCAGCAGTGACCTAGCACACGGTCCTAGCACAGATACGCAGTATTTT. Translation: CASSDLAHGPSTDTQYF. This chain connects TRBV6-4 to TRBJ2-3; D is perhaps TRBD2 (5 bases). The germline V and J ends were trimmed by 2 bases and 0 bases, with 15 bases remaining between them. The CDR3 totals 17 residues. The germline V gene encodes CDR1 MRHNA and CDR2 SNTAGT.

The chain employs TRBV7-3 and TRBJ1-5, with D possibly being TRBD1 (5 bases). CDR3 length: 15 amino acids. V was cut by 1 base and J by 5 bases, with 12 bases left in between. The germline V gene encodes CDR1 SGHTA and CDR2 FQGTGA. The CDR3 protein is CASSLIPGRDQPQHF. CDR3 bases: TGTGCCAGCAGCTTAATCCCAGGGCGAGATCAGCCCCAGCATTTT.

V usage is TRBV19 and J usage is TRBJ2-3; the D gene is possibly TRBD1 (5 bases). CDR3 length: 12 residues. Trimming left V 6 bases short and J 4 bases short, with 8 bases between. Germline V gives CDR1 LNHDA, CDR2 SQIVND (reference sequence). As DNA, the CDR3 is TGTGCCAGTAGGGCAGGGTCAGATACGCAGTATTTT. It encodes CASRAGSDTQYF.

The V gene is TRBV27, the J gene TRBJ1-1, with 9 bases that match TRBD1. The ends lost 1 base at V and 5 bases at J; junction bases unmatched: 11. This CDR3 has 17 amino acids. Germline CDR1 is MNHEY and CDR2 is SMNVEV (reference sequence). CDR3 nucleotides: TGTGCCAGCAGTTTATATTCCGGGGACAGGGAAGGTACTGAAGCTTTCTTT. It is translated as CASSLYSGDREGTEAFF.

This clone was picked up one time. The CDR3 nucleotides read TGTGCCAGCAGCCCCGGACAGCCGATTCAGCCCCAGCATTTT. Amino acid sequence: CASSPGQPIQPQHF. The chain links TRBV11-3 to TRBJ1-5; D might be TRBD1 (6 bases). The CDR3 has 14 residues. V lost 5 bases to trimming and J lost 6 bases, with 14 bases between them. The V gene's germline CDR1 is SGHNT and CDR2 YENEEA.

The CDR3 protein is CASSILGPAGGGYNEQFF. Here the CDR3 DNA reads TGTGCCAGTAGTATATTGGGGCCTGCAGGTGGGGGGTACAATGAGCAGTTCTTC. The rearrangement uses TRBV19 and TRBJ2-1; possibly TRBD2 for D (6 bases). CDR3 length: 18 residues. Trimming took 2 bases from V and 4 from J, leaving 21 bases between them. CDR1 and CDR2 (germline): LNHDA, SQIVND (reference sequence).

This clone was picked up a small number of times. The chain carries TRBV7-9 and TRBJ1-6; D gene unclear. Germline V lookup: CDR1 SEHNR, CDR2 FQNEAQ (reference sequence). The CDR3 is 17 amino acids. Trimming shortened V by 0 bases and J by 3 bases, and 12 bases separated the two germline ends. CDR3 nucleotide sequence: TGTGCCAGCAGCTTAGCGCTTGGCAGTGACTATAATTCACCCCTCCACTTT. Its translation: CASSLALGSDYNSPLHF.

V is TRBV5-6 and J is TRBJ2-7, with D tentatively TRBD1 (6 bases). V was shortened by 3 bases and J by 3 bases, with 16 bases between the two germline ends. The CDR3 extends over 15 amino acids. The germline CDR1 and CDR2 sequences are SGHDT and YYEEEE. This CDR3 reads CASSSSATGYYEQYF. CDR3 DNA sequence: TGTGCCAGCAGCTCCTCCGCAACAGGGTACTACGAGCAGTACTTC.

This clone appeared a single time. The rearrangement joins TRBV13 to TRBJ2-2, with D possibly TRBD2 on 5 matching bases. Per the germline V gene, CDR1 is PRHDT and CDR2 is FYEKMQ (reference sequence). V was cut by 5 bases and J by 6 bases, with 7 bases left in between. The CDR3 length is 12 residues. The CDR3 spells CASSPGAGELFF. CDR3 coding DNA: TGTGCCAGCAGCCCCGGGGCCGGGGAGCTGTTTTTT.

The chain carries TRBV28 and TRBJ2-7, with TRBD1 identical over 8 bases. The germline V gene has CDR1 MDHEN and CDR2 SYDVKM. This CDR3 region has 12 residues. Trimming at V came to 7 bases and at J to 4 bases, leaving 3 bases not matched to a gene. In nucleotides, the CDR3 is TGTGCCAGCACCGGGACAGGATACGAGCAGTACTTC. Residues: CASTGTGYEQYF.

This chain connects TRBV6-1 to TRBJ2-3, with 10 bases lining up with TRBD2. Germline V gene sequence: CDR1 MNHNS, CDR2 SASEGT. V shed 4 bases, J shed 2 bases, and the junction held 6 bases outside the gene matches. The CDR3 length is 16 residues. CDR3 DNA: TGTGCCAGCAGTGTGGGGCTAGCGGGGGTCACAGATACGCAGTATTTT. It codes for CASSVGLAGVTDTQYF.

The V and J genes are TRBV28 and TRBJ2-1; weak D call: TRBD1 (6 bases). Trimming left V 3 bases short and J 0 bases short, with 15 bases between. This CDR3 comprises 17 residues. Germline CDR1 reads MDHEN; CDR2 reads SYDVKM. CDR3 coding DNA: TGTGCCAGCAGTTTCCCAGGGGATGGCACCTCCTACAATGAGCAGTTCTTC. It codes for CASSFPGDGTSYNEQFF.

The count of this clone is one. The CDR3 DNA follows: TGTGCCAGCGGCACAGACGGGGGCTATGGCTACACCTTC. Its translation: CASGTDGGYGYTF. The V call is TRBV28, the J call TRBJ1-2; possible D gene TRBD1, 5 bases. The CDR3 loop spans 13 amino acids. Between the trimmed V and J ends, which lost 8 bases and 4 bases, there was a span of 14 bases. Germline CDR1 reads MDHEN; CDR2 reads SYDVKM.

The rearrangement uses TRBV29-1 and TRBJ2-2, with 11 bases that match TRBD2. J lost 6 bases, V lost 0 bases, and 6 bases had no gene match. Germline V gene data show CDR1 as SQVTM and CDR2 as ANQGSEA. This CDR3 has 16 amino acids. The CDR3 spells CSVEDLAGGISGELFF. The CDR3 DNA is TGCAGCGTTGAAGATCTAGCGGGAGGAATCTCCGGGGAGCTGTTTTTT.

This rearrangement joins TRBV11-2 to TRBJ2-3; the D gene is possibly TRBD1 (5 bases). The V end lost 3 bases, the J end lost 0 bases, and 7 bases lay between the germline ends. Germline CDR1 and CDR2: SGHAT and FQNNGV. The CDR3 has 14 amino acids. This CDR3 is CASSLTESTDTQYF. The CDR3 coding sequence is TGTGCCAGCAGCTTGACAGAGAGCACAGATACGCAGTATTTT.

The chain couples TRBV28 to TRBJ2-1; no reliable D call. In germline, CDR1 is MDHEN, CDR2 SYDVKM. The CDR3 has 14 amino acids. Trimming stripped 3 bases from V and 4 bases from J, with 10 bases between. CDR3 coding DNA: TGTGCCAGCAGTTTCTCCTTCAGGTACAATGAGCAGTTCTTC. Amino acid sequence: CASSFSFRYNEQFF.

This sequence joins TRBV9 and TRBJ2-3; the D gene is possibly TRBD1 (6 bases). This CDR3 region has 14 residues. Trimming pared 0 bases from V and 4 bases from J, leaving 9 bases between. Germline V gene data show CDR1 as SGDLS and CDR2 as YYNGEE. The CDR3, as DNA: TGTGCCAGCAGCGTAGAACAGGGCCCAGATACGCAGTATTTT. This codes for CASSVEQGPDTQYF.

V and J are TRBV6-7 and TRBJ2-7, with unresolved D. TRBV6-7 counts as an open reading frame of uncertain function. CDR3 length: 13 amino acids. Trimming shortened V by 11 bases and J by 3 bases, and 17 bases separated the two germline ends. The DNA of the CDR3 is TGTGCCCCCTATACCGGCCGACTCTACGAGCAGTACTTC. It specifies CAPYTGRLYEQYF.

The rearrangement joins TRBV7-2 to TRBJ2-7; TRBD2 aligns across 9 bases. Trimming took 0 bases from V and 2 from J; bases not matched to a gene: 2. CDR3 size: 15 residues. Looked up from germline, CDR1 is SGHTA and CDR2 is FQGNSA. This CDR3 is CASSLALAGTYEQYF. The CDR3, as DNA: TGTGCCAGCAGCTTAGCTCTAGCGGGAACCTACGAGCAGTACTTC. Using reference TRBV7-2 and TRBJ2-7 for the parts outside the CDR3, the full variable domain is GAGVSQSPSNKVTEKGKDVELRCDPISGHTALYWYRQSLGQGLEFLIYFQGNSAPDKSGLPSDRFSAERTGGSVSTLTIQRTQQEDSAVYLCASSLALAGTYEQYFGPGTRLTVT.

This chain connects TRBV9 to TRBJ2-1, with TRBD2 as a possible D gene (5 bases). CDR1 and CDR2 (germline): SGDLS, YYNGEE. Trimming left V 4 bases short and J 5 bases short, with 19 bases between. There are 16 residues in the CDR3. The CDR3 region has the DNA TGTGCCAGCAGCCCTACCGGAGGAGTGGGTAACAATGAGCAGTTCTTC. This translates into CASSPTGGVGNNEQFF.

This chain uses TRBV7-9 with TRBJ2-7, with 8 positions matching TRBD2. V shed 7 bases and J 10 bases; nucleotides not matched to a gene: 9. Per the germline V gene, CDR1 is SEHNR and CDR2 is FQNEAQ (reference sequence). The CDR3 totals 12 residues. The CDR3 protein is CASNGGADVQYF. As DNA, the CDR3 is TGTGCCAGCAACGGGGGGGCAGACGTACAGTACTTC.

The CDR3 bases are TGTGCCAGCAGCACTCTCCGCAATGAGCAGTTCTTC. As protein: CASSTLRNEQFF. The chain is built from TRBV11-2 and TRBJ2-1; D is unclear. The CDR3 length is 12 residues. Germline loops: CDR1 SGHAT, CDR2 FQNNGV. Trimming cost V 5 bases and J 6 bases, with 8 bases left between them.

This clone was seen a few times. This rearrangement joins TRBV7-9 to TRBJ2-7; 8 bases map to TRBD2. Unmatched junction bases numbered 6, after V lost 3 bases and J lost 2 bases. The CDR3 is made up of 15 amino acids. Germline-derived CDR1 and CDR2 are SEHNR and FQNEAQ (reference sequence). The chain's CDR3 is CASSLERERPYEQYF. In DNA, the CDR3 is TGTGCCAGCAGCTTGGAGCGGGAGCGTCCCTACGAGCAGTACTTC.

The rearrangement joins TRBV14 to TRBJ2-3, with D perhaps matching TRBD2 (6 bases). The CDR3 is 15 residues long. Germline CDR1 SGHDN, CDR2 FVKESK. V lost 2 bases to trimming and J lost 2 bases, with 11 bases between them. CDR3 protein: CASSQSRGLTDTQYF. DNA of the CDR3: TGTGCCAGCAGCCAAAGTCGGGGACTCACAGATACGCAGTATTTT.

This rearrangement joins TRBV7-9 to TRBJ1-2, with D possibly matching TRBD1 (6 bases). The V end was cut by 4 bases, the J end by 5 bases, with 14 bases between. CDR3 length: 14 residues. Looked up from germline, CDR1 is SEHNR and CDR2 is FQNEAQ (reference sequence). The CDR3 coding sequence is TGTGCCAGCAGCTACCTACAGGGTCGATATGGCTACACCTTC. As protein: CASSYLQGRYGYTF. The full variable domain, its missing parts supplied by reference TRBV7-9 and TRBJ1-2, is DTGVSQNPRHKITKRGQNVTFRCDPISEHNRLYWYRQTLGQGPEFLTYFQNEAQLEKSRLLSDRFSAERPKGSFSTLEIQRTEQGDSAMYLCASSYLQGRYGYTFGSGTRLTVV.

The rearrangement links TRBV9 to TRBJ2-2; D possibly corresponds to TRBD2 (6 bases). The germline gives CDR1 SGDLS, CDR2 YYNGEE. CDR3 length equals 13 residues. Trimming shortened V by 4 bases and J by 6 bases, and 10 bases separated the two germline ends. DNA of the CDR3: TGTGCCAGCAGCCCAGGAGGGGCCGGGGAGCTGTTTTTT. Translation gives CASSPGGAGELFF.

The chain has TRBV19 and TRBJ1-5, with D maybe TRBD1 (6 bases). V dropped 4 bases and J dropped 0 bases, with 22 bases sitting between them. Germline loops: CDR1 LNHDA, CDR2 SQIVND (reference sequence). The CDR3 spans 19 residues. The CDR3 bases are TGTGCCAGTAGTACCAACCCCACCGGGACACTTTATAGCAATCAGCCCCAGCATTTT. Its translation: CASSTNPTGTLYSNQPQHF.